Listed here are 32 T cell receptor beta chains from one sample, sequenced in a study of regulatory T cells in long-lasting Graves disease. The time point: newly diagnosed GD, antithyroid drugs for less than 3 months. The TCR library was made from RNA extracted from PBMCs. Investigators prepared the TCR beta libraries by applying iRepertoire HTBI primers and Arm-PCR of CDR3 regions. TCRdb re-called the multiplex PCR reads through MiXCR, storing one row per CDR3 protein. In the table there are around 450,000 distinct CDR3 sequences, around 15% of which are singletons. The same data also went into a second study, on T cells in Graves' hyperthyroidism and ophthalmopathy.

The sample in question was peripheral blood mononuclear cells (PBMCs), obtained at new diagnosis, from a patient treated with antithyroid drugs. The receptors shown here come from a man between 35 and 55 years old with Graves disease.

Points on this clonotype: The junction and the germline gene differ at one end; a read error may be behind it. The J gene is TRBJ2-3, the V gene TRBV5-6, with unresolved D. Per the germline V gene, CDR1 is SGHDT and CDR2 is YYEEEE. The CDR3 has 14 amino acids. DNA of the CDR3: TGTGCCAGCGGCTTAGATGGGGTGACGGATACGCAGTATTTT. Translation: CASGLDGVTDTQYF. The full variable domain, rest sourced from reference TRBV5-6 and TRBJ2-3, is DAGVTQSPTHLIKTRGQQVTLRCSPKSGHDTVSWYQQALGQGPQFIFQYYEEEERQRGNFPDRFSGHQFPNYSSELNVNALLLGDSALYLCASGLDGVTDTQYFGPGTRLTVL.

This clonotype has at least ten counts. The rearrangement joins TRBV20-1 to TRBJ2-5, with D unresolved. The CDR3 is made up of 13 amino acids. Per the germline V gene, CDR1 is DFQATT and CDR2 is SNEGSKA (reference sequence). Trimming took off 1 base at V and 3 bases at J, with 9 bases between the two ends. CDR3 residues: CSARVAAKETQYF. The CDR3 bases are TGCAGTGCTAGAGTGGCGGCCAAAGAGACCCAGTACTTC.

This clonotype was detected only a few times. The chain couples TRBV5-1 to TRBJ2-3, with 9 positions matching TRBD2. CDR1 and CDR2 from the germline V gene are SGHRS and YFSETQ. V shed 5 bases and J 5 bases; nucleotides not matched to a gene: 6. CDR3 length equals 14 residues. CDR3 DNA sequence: TGCGCCAGCAGGGCTAGCGGGACTAAAGATACGCAGTATTTT. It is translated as CASRASGTKDTQYF.

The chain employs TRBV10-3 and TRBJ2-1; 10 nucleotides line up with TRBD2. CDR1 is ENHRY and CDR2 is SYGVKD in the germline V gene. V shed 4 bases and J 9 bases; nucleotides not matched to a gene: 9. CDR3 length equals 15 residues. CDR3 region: CAISGASGSQGEQFF. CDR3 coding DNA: TGTGCCATCAGTGGAGCTAGCGGGAGTCAAGGTGAGCAGTTCTTC.

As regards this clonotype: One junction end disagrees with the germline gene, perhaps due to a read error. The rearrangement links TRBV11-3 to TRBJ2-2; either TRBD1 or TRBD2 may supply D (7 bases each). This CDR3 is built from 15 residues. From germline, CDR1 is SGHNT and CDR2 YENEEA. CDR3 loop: CASSPARGGTGGLFF. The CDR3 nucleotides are TGTGCCAGCAGCCCTGCCAGGGGGGGCACCGGGGGGCTGTTTTTT.

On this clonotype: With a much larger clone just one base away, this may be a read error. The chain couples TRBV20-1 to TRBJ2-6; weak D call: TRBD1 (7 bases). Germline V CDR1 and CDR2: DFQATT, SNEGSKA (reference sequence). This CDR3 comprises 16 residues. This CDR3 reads CSARWQGGSGANALTF. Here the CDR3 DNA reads TGCAGTGCTAGATGGCAGGGGGGCTCTGGGGCCAACGCCCTGACTTTC.

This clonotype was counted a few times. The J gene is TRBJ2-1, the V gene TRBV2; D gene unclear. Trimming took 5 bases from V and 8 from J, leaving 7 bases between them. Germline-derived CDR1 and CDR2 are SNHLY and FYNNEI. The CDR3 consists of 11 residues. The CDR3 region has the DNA TGTGCCAGCAGTAGGGCGGATGAGCAGTTCTTC. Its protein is CASSRADEQFF.

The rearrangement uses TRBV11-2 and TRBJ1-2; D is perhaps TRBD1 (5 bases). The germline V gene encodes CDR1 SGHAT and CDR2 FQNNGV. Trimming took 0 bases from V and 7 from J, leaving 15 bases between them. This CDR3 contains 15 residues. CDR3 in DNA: TGTGCCAGCAGCTTAGAAGGGGTCGGGACGAGTGGCTACACCTTC. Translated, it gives CASSLEGVGTSGYTF.

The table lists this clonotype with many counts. Written as DNA, the CDR3 is TGTGCCAGCAGCTTACTAGCGGGAGTAGATACGCAGTATTTT. Amino acid sequence: CASSLLAGVDTQYF. The chain carries TRBV7-3 and TRBJ2-3; 10 nucleotides align to TRBD2. CDR3 length equals 14 residues. Trimming took 2 bases from V and 5 from J; bases not matched to a gene: 1. Germline assignment: CDR1 SGHTA and CDR2 FQGTGA.

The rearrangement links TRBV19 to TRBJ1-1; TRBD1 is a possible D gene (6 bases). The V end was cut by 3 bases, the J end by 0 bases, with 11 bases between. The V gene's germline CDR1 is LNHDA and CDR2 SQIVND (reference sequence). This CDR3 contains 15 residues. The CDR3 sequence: CASSISTGLNTEAFF. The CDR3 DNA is TGTGCCAGTAGTATTTCCACAGGGTTGAACACTGAAGCTTTCTTT.

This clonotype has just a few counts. This CDR3 reads CSARQVARETQYF. CDR3 DNA sequence: TGCAGTGCTAGGCAGGTGGCTAGGGAGACCCAGTACTTC. V usage is TRBV20-1 and J usage is TRBJ2-5; D unresolved. V dropped 3 bases and J dropped 5 bases, with 13 bases sitting between them. From germline, CDR1 is DFQATT and CDR2 SNEGSKA (reference sequence). The CDR3 consists of 13 residues.

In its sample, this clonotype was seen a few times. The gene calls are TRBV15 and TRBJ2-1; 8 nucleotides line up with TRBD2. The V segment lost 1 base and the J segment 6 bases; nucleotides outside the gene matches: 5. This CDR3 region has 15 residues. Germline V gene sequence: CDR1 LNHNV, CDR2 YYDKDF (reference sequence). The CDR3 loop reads CATSRGGLARNEQFF. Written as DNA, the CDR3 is TGTGCCACCAGCAGAGGCGGACTAGCTCGCAATGAGCAGTTCTTC.

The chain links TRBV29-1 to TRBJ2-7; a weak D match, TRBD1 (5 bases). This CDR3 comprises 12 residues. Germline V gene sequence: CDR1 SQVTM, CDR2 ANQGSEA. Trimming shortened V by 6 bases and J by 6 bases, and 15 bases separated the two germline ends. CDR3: CSVAQGLGEQYF. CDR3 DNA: TGCAGCGTAGCGCAGGGTTTGGGCGAGCAGTACTTC.

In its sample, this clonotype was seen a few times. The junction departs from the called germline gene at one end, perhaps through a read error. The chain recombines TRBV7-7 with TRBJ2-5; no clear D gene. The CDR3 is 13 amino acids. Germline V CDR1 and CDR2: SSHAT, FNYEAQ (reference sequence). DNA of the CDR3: TGTGCTAGCAGCCAAAATCGTAGGGAGACCCAGTACTTC. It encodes CASSQNRRETQYF.

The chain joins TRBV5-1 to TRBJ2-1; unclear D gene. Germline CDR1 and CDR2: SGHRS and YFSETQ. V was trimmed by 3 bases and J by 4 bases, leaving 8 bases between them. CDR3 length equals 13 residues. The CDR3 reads CASSWTQYNEQFF. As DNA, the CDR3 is TGCGCCAGCAGCTGGACGCAGTACAATGAGCAGTTCTTC. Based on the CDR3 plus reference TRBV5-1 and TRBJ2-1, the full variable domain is KAGVTQTPRYLIKTRGQQVTLSCSPISGHRSVSWYQQTPGQGLQFLFEYFSETQRNKGNFPGRFSGRQFSNSRSEMNVSTLELGDSALYLCASSWTQYNEQFFGPGTRLTVL.

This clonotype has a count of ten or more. Here the CDR3 reads CASSKPRTGAYEQYF. CDR3 sequence (DNA): TGTGCCAGCTCAAAGCCCAGGACAGGGGCCTACGAGCAGTACTTC. The J gene is TRBJ2-7, the V gene TRBV18; 9 nucleotides line up with TRBD1. The CDR3 length is 15 residues. V was pared by 5 bases and J by 2 bases, with 7 bases of the junction left unmatched. Germline-derived CDR1 and CDR2 are KGHSH and LQKENI.

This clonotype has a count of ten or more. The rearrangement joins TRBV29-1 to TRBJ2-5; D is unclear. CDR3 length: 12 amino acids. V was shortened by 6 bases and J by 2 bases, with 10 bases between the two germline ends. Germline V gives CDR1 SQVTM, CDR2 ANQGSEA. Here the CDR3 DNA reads TGCAGCGTCCAGCAAACGCAAGAGACCCAGTACTTC. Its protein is CSVQQTQETQYF.

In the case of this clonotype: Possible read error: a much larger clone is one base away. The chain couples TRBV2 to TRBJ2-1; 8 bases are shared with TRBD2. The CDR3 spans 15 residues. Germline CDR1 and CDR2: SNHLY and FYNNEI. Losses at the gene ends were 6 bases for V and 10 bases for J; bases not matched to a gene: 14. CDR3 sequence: CASRVREGGVYEQFF. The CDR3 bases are TGTGCCAGCAGGGTCCGGGAGGGCGGCGTCTACGAGCAGTTCTTC. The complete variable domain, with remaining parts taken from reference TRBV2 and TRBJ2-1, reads EPEVTQTPSHQVTQMGQEVILRCVPISNHLYFYWYRQILGQKVEFLVSFYNNEISEKSEIFDDQFSVERPDGSNFTLKIRSTKLEDSAMYFCASRVREGGVYEQFFGPGTRLTVL.

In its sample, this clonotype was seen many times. This CDR3 is CASSQGGSRGLVEAFF. CDR3 in DNA: TGTGCCAGCAGCCAAGGGGGGAGCAGGGGGCTGGTTGAAGCTTTCTTT. The V gene is TRBV3-1, the J gene TRBJ1-1; TRBD1 aligns across 8 bases. The germline CDR1 and CDR2 sequences are LGHDT and YNNKEL (reference sequence). The J segment lost 7 bases and the V segment lost 1 base, leaving 11 bases of the junction unmatched. The CDR3 runs to 16 residues.

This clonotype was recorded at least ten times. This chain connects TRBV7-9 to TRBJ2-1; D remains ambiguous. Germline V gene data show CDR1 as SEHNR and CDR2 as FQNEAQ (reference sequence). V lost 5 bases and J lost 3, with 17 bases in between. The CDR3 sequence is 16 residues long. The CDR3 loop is CASSQNNPRDYNEQFF. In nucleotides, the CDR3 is TGTGCCAGCAGCCAAAACAACCCCCGTGACTACAATGAGCAGTTCTTC.

The CDR3 region is CASRNRGLNSPLHF. The CDR3 DNA sequence: TGTGCCAGCAGGAACAGGGGGCTTAACTCACCCCTCCACTTT. The chain couples TRBV6-2 or TRBV6-3 to TRBJ1-6, with 9 bases identical to TRBD1. Germline V gene sequence: CDR1 MNHEY, CDR2 SVGEGT. The CDR3 totals 14 residues. J gave up 10 bases and V 6 bases, and 7 bases lay outside the gene matches.

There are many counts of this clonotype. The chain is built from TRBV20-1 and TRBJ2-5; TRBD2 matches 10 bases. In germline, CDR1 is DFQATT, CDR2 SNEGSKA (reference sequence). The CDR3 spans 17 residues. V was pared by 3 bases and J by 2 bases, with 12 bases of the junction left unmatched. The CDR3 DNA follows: TGCAGTGCTAGTTCGGTTACTAGCGGGATCCTTCAAGAGACCCAGTACTTC. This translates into CSASSVTSGILQETQYF.

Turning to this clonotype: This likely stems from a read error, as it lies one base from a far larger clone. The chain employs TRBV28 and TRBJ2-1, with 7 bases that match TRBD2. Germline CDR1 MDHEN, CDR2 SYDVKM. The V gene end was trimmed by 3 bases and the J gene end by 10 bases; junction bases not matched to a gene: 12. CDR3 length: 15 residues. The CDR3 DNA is TGTGCCAGCAGTTTGGGAGGGGAGAGCTCCTACGAGCAGTTCTTC. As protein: CASSLGGESSYEQFF.

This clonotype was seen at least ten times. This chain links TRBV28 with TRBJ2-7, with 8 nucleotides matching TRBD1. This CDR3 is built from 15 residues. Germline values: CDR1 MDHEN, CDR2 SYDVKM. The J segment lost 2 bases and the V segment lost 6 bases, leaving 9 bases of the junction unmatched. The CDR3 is CASSPTGARTYEQYF. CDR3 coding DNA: TGTGCCAGCAGCCCGACAGGGGCACGGACCTACGAGCAGTACTTC.

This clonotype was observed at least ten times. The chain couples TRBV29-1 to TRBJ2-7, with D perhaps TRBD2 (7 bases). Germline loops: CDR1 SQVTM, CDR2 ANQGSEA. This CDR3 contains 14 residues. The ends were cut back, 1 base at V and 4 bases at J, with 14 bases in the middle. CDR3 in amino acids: CSVEVRGARYEQYF. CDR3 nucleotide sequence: TGCAGCGTTGAAGTTCGGGGGGCGCGGTACGAGCAGTACTTC.

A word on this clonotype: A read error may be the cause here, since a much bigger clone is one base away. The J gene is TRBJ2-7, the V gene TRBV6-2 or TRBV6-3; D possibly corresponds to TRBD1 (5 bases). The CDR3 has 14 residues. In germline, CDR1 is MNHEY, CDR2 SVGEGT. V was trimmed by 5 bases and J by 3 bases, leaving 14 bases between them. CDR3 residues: CASSETGLLYEQYF. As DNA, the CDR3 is TGTGCCAGCAGTGAAACAGGTCTTCTCTACGAGCAGTACTTC.

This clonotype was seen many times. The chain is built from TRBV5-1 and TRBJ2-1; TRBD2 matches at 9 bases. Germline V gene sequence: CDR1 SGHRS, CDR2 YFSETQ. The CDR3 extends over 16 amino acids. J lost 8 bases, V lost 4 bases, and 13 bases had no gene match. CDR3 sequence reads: CASSAGLAITSDEQFF. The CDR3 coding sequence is TGCGCCAGCAGCGCGGGACTAGCAATAACATCGGATGAGCAGTTCTTC.

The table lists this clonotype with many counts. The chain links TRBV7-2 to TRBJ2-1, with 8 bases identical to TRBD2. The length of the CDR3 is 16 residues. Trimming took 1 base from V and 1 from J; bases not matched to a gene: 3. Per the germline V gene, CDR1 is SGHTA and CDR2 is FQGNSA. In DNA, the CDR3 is TGTGCCAGCAGCTTAGGGAGCGGGAGTTCCTACAATGAGCAGTTCTTC. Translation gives CASSLGSGSSYNEQFF.

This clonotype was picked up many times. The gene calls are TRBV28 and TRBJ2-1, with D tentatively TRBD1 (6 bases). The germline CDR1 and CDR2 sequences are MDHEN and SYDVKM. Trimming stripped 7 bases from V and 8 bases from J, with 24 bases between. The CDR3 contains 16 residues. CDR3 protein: CASKEQGPVYIYEQFF. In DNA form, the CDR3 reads TGTGCCAGCAAAGAACAGGGTCCCGTTTATATTTATGAGCAGTTCTTC.

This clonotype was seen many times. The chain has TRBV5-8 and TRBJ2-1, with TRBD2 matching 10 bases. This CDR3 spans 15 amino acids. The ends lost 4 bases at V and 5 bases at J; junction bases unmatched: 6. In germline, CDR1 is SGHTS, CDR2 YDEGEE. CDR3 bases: TGTGCCAGCAGCAGCGGGACTAGCGTTAACAATGAGCAGTTCTTC. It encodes CASSSGTSVNNEQFF. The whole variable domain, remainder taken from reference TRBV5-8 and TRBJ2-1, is EAGVTQSPTHLIKTRGQQATLRCSPISGHTSVYWYQQALGLGLQFLLWYDEGEERNRGNFPPRFSGRQFPNYSSELNVNALELEDSALYLCASSSGTSVNNEQFFGPGTRLTVL.

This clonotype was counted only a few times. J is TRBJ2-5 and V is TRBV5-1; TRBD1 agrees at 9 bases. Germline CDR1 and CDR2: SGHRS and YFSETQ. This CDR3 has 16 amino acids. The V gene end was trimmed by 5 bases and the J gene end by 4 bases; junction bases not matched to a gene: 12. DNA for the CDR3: TGCGCCAGCAGAGGGACAGGGTTGGGGTCGCGAGAGACCCAGTACTTC. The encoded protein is CASRGTGLGSRETQYF.

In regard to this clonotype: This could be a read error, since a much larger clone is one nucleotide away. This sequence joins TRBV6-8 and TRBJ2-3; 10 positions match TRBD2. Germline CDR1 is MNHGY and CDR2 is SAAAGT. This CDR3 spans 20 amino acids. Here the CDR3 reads CAGSFTRTSGRLVFTDTQYF. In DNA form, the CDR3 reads TGTGCCGGCAGTTTCACTCGGACTAGCGGTCGACTAGTCTTCACAGATACGCAGTATTTT.